The 30 T cell receptor beta chains in this list originate from one sample, sequenced in a study of CD8+ T cells in alopecia areata. Treatment here: oral pan-JAK inhibitor, 5-10 mg twice daily. Extracted from the samples, RNA was reverse transcribed into cDNA to serve as the sequencing template. Produced via immunoSEQ multiplex PCR; TCRdb's table is partial and in-frame only. The sample lists roughly 200,000 clones, less than 70% occurring once. The source was CD8+ T cells sorted from blood, collected at week 24, from a patient treated with tofacitinib. These TCRs come from a human donor with alopecia areata.

This clone was detected only a few times. The chain links TRBV6-5 to TRBJ1-2, with D unclear. CDR1 is MNHEY and CDR2 is SVGAGI in the germline V gene. The CDR3 is 16 amino acids. Trimming took 0 bases from V and 5 from J, leaving 16 bases between them. CDR3 nucleotide sequence: TGTGCCAGCAGTTACTCGGAGGAATTTGTTGGATATGGCTACACCTTC. This encodes CASSYSEEFVGYGYTF.

Regarding this clone: Other nucleotide sequences from this sample produce the same CDR3. The chain has TRBV30 and TRBJ2-7; D might be TRBD1 or TRBD2, each matching 5 bases. The CDR3 totals 12 residues. Germline-derived CDR1 and CDR2 are GTSNPN and SVGIG (reference sequence). The V and J ends lost 0 bases and 4 bases respectively, with 7 bases between them. CDR3: CAWSVGDYEQYF. DNA for the CDR3: TGTGCCTGGAGTGTGGGGGATTACGAGCAGTACTTC.

V is TRBV19 and J is TRBJ1-5; TRBD1 is a possible D gene (5 bases). Germline V lookup: CDR1 LNHDA, CDR2 SQIVND (reference sequence). CDR3 length: 14 residues. Trimming pared 5 bases from V and 3 bases from J, leaving 11 bases between. The CDR3 loop is CASSVRDLNQPQHF. The CDR3 DNA sequence: TGTGCCAGTAGTGTCCGGGACCTCAATCAGCCCCAGCATTTT.

To note about this clone: At one of its ends the junction is not consistent with the germline gene, which may arise from a read error. The rearrangement joins TRBV7-9 to TRBJ2-7; TRBD2 is a possible D gene (5 bases). CDR1 and CDR2 (germline): SEHNR, FQNEAQ (reference sequence). This CDR3 spans 13 amino acids. The CDR3 reads CASSSGSDYEQCF. The CDR3 nucleotides are TGTGCCAGCAGTTCCGGGTCCGACTACGAGCAGTGCTTC.

In DNA form, the CDR3 reads TGCGCCAGCAGCCAAGGGTGGGGCGCGAGGACTGAAGCTTTCTTT. Translation: CASSQGWGARTEAFF. This rearrangement joins TRBV4-3 to TRBJ1-1; D may be TRBD1 (5 bases). The CDR3 consists of 15 residues. The V end was cut by 1 base, the J end by 5 bases, with 14 bases between. The germline CDR1 and CDR2 sequences are LGHNA and YSLEER.

The chain carries TRBV7-3 and TRBJ2-7; TRBD1 is a possible D gene (5 bases). V lost 5 bases and J 3 bases, leaving 29 bases between the germline ends. Germline CDR1 reads SGHTA; CDR2 reads FQGTGA. This CDR3 spans 19 amino acids. The CDR3: CASSPSTRRDSLKDYEQYF. In DNA, the CDR3 is TGTGCCAGCAGCCCAAGCACACGACGAGACAGCCTCAAAGACTACGAGCAGTACTTC. Variable domain in full (rest from reference TRBV7-3 and TRBJ2-7): GAGVSQTPSNKVTEKGKYVELRCDPISGHTALYWYRQSLGQGPEFLIYFQGTGAADDSGLPNDRFFAVRPEGSVSTLKIQRTERGDSAVYLCASSPSTRRDSLKDYEQYFGPGTRLTVT.

This clone showed up just a few times. The chain carries TRBV27 and TRBJ2-4; 8 bases are shared with TRBD1. Germline V gene sequence: CDR1 MNHEY, CDR2 SMNVEV (reference sequence). The CDR3 consists of 12 residues. V lost 4 bases to trimming and J lost 10 bases; unmatched junction nucleotides: 3. DNA for the CDR3: TGTGCCAGCAGTTCGGACAGGGAAATTCAGTACTTC. Translating it yields CASSSDREIQYF.

CDR3 residues: CASNPTSGGFNEQFF. The CDR3, as DNA: TGTGCCAGCAACCCCACTAGCGGGGGGTTCAATGAGCAGTTCTTC. J is TRBJ2-1 and V is TRBV5-6, with 12 positions matching TRBD2. The CDR3 runs 15 residues. CDR1 is SGHDT, CDR2 YYEEEE, per germline. V shed 6 bases and J 6 bases; nucleotides not matched to a gene: 7.

This clone was counted only a few times. The rearrangement joins TRBV27 to TRBJ2-1, with TRBD2 identical over 8 bases. J was trimmed by 3 bases and V by 3 bases; bases with no gene match: 1. CDR1 is MNHEY, CDR2 SMNVEV, per germline (reference sequence). The CDR3 covers 14 residues. CDR3 coding DNA: TGTGCCAGCAGTTTTAGCGGGGTCTACAATGAGCAGTTCTTC. This sequence encodes CASSFSGVYNEQFF.

The chain combines TRBV7-2 with TRBJ2-3; D uncertain. The V end was cut by 5 bases, the J end by 3 bases, with 24 bases between. The CDR3 consists of 18 residues. Germline V CDR1 and CDR2: SGHTA, FQGNSA. The CDR3 spells CASSPFPSEAQDTDTQYF. The CDR3 DNA sequence: TGTGCCAGCAGCCCCTTCCCCTCTGAAGCGCAGGATACAGATACGCAGTATTTT.

This chain connects TRBV29-1 to TRBJ2-2, with a possible D match to TRBD1 (5 bases). The CDR3 contains 14 residues. CDR1 SQVTM and CDR2 ANQGSEA come from the germline V gene. The germline V and J ends were trimmed by 3 bases and 0 bases, with 8 bases remaining between them. CDR3 coding DNA: TGCAGCGTTGATAAGGGGACGAACACCGGGGAGCTGTTTTTT. Its protein product is CSVDKGTNTGELFF.

J is TRBJ2-1 and V is TRBV5-1; 7 bases are a match to TRBD1. Germline V gene lookup returns CDR1 SGHRS and CDR2 YFSETQ. Trimming took 4 bases from V and 2 from J; bases not matched to a gene: 12. The CDR3 has 17 amino acids. The CDR3 sequence is CASSTEATGRTYNEQFF. Here the CDR3 DNA reads TGCGCCAGCAGCACCGAGGCGACAGGGAGAACCTACAATGAGCAGTTCTTC.

The CDR3 sequence: CASSLTGVTEAFF. CDR3 nucleotide sequence: TGCGCCAGCAGCTTGACGGGGGTCACTGAAGCTTTCTTT. This chain joins TRBV5-1 and TRBJ1-1; possible D gene TRBD1, 5 bases. This CDR3 is 13 amino acids long. Germline assignment: CDR1 SGHRS and CDR2 YFSETQ. Deletions cut 1 base from V and 4 bases from J, with 8 bases between.

CDR3 protein: CASSGTQVRPDGGYTF. CDR3 DNA sequence: TGTGCCAGCAGTGGGACCCAGGTTCGACCTGACGGGGGCTACACCTTC. This chain links TRBV2 with TRBJ1-2, with D unresolved. V lost 4 bases and J 8 bases, leaving 23 bases between the germline ends. CDR3 length: 16 amino acids. Germline lookup yields CDR1 SNHLY and CDR2 FYNNEI.

The J gene is TRBJ2-2, the V gene TRBV5-1, with TRBD1 identical over 10 bases. CDR3 size: 21 residues. J gave up 3 bases and V 4 bases, and 21 bases lay outside the gene matches. Germline CDR1 reads SGHRS; CDR2 reads YFSETQ. The DNA for the CDR3 is TGCGCCAGCAGCCCCGGGACAGGGGCCCTAAGATTAAGGGATGACACCGGGGAGCTGTTTTTT. Translating it yields CASSPGTGALRLRDDTGELFF.

In DNA form, the CDR3 reads TGCAGCGTTTTTACTAGCGGGGAGCTGTTTTTT. Its protein is CSVFTSGELFF. The V call is TRBV29-1, the J call TRBJ2-2, with D perhaps TRBD2 (5 bases). The germline V gene has CDR1 SQVTM and CDR2 ANQGSEA. This CDR3 has 11 residues. Trimming left V 5 bases short and J 7 bases short, with 8 bases between.

This rearrangement joins TRBV11-3 to TRBJ1-6; a weak D match, TRBD1 (5 bases). There are 14 residues in the CDR3. CDR1 is SGHNT and CDR2 is YENEEA in the germline V gene. V was cut by 4 bases and J by 7 bases, with 11 bases left in between. CDR3 residues: CASSSHGGNSPLHF. The CDR3 coding sequence is TGTGCCAGCAGCTCCCACGGGGGGAATTCACCCCTCCACTTT.

The chain carries TRBV11-2 and TRBJ2-3; 9 positions agree with TRBD2. Germline values: CDR1 SGHAT, CDR2 FQNNGV. The CDR3 covers 16 residues. With V trimmed by 6 bases and J by 1 base, 8 bases remained unmatched. The CDR3 is CASSNSGGAGTDTQYF. The DNA for the CDR3 is TGTGCCAGCAGTAATAGCGGGGGAGCTGGCACAGATACGCAGTATTTT. Full variable domain (rest looked up from reference TRBV11-2 and TRBJ2-3): EAGVAQSPRYKIIEKRQSVAFWCNPISGHATLYWYQQILGQGPKLLIQFQNNGVVDDSQLPKDRFSAERLKGVDSTLKIQPAKLEDSAVYLCASSNSGGAGTDTQYFGPGTRLTVL.

The V call is TRBV7-9, the J call TRBJ1-5; TRBD1 is a possible D gene (6 bases). The CDR3 extends over 15 amino acids. V lost 5 bases and J lost 8, with 19 bases in between. Germline CDR1 reads SEHNR; CDR2 reads FQNEAQ (reference sequence). In DNA form, the CDR3 reads TGTGCCAGCAGCCCTAGGGACACCGCAGGGGAGCCCCAGCATTTT. Its translation: CASSPRDTAGEPQHF.

This chain links TRBV5-1 with TRBJ1-2, with 7 bases matching TRBD1. There are 13 residues in the CDR3. Germline V gene data show CDR1 as SGHRS and CDR2 as YFSETQ. The V and J ends lost 4 bases and 4 bases, in that order; junction bases with no gene match: 4. CDR3 nucleotides: TGCGCCAGCAGCCCGGGACAGTCCTATGGCTACACCTTC. Its protein is CASSPGQSYGYTF.

The chain joins TRBV30 to TRBJ1-2, with D perhaps matching TRBD1 (5 bases). The V end lost 8 bases, the J end lost 8 bases, and 24 bases lay between the germline ends. CDR1 and CDR2 (germline): GTSNPN, SVGIG (reference sequence). CDR3 size: 14 residues. CDR3: CAGEFVRGGRGYTF. The CDR3 DNA reads as TGTGCCGGAGAGTTTGTGAGGGGAGGAAGAGGCTACACCTTC.

This clone has a handful of counts. The V gene is TRBV29-1, the J gene TRBJ1-4; no definite D call. Germline V lookup: CDR1 SQVTM, CDR2 ANQGSEA. The CDR3 has 13 amino acids. V was trimmed by 3 bases and J by 5 bases, leaving 10 bases between them. This CDR3 is CSVERRSNEKLFF. The DNA of the CDR3 is TGCAGCGTTGAGAGGAGGAGCAATGAAAAACTGTTTTTT.

The CDR3 loop is CASSELSEAVTEAFF. The CDR3 DNA follows: TGTGCCAGCAGTGAATTGTCCGAGGCCGTCACTGAAGCTTTCTTT. The chain uses TRBV25-1 and TRBJ1-1, with D unresolved. Germline CDR1 reads MGHDK; CDR2 reads SYGVNS. The CDR3 runs to 15 residues. V lost 1 base to trimming and J lost 4 bases, with 13 bases between them. Full variable domain (remainder filled in from reference TRBV25-1 and TRBJ1-1): EADIYQTPRYLVIGTGKKITLECSQTMGHDKMYWYQQDPGMELHLIHYSYGVNSTEKGDLSSESTVSRIRTEHFPLTLESARPSHTSQYLCASSELSEAVTEAFFGQGTRLTVV.

The chain is built from TRBV11-2 and TRBJ2-3, with 8 bases matching TRBD2. V dropped 4 bases and J dropped 6; count of bases not matched to a gene: 9. Germline CDR1 and CDR2: SGHAT and FQNNGV. The CDR3 runs 15 residues. The CDR3 loop is CASSSTGGLSDTQYF. CDR3 bases: TGTGCCAGCAGCTCCACGGGGGGGCTATCGGATACGCAGTATTTT.

This clone was seen only a few times. The chain carries TRBV19 and TRBJ1-2, with D possibly being TRBD1 (5 bases). The CDR3 length is 11 residues. Looked up from germline, CDR1 is LNHDA and CDR2 is SQIVND (reference sequence). The V gene lost 9 bases and the J gene lost 5 bases, with 10 bases spanning the gap. For the CDR3, the DNA is TGTGCCAGCCAGGAGGGGTATGGCTACACCTTC. Residues: CASQEGYGYTF.

Only a few counts were recorded for this clone. The genes are TRBV12-5 and TRBJ2-4; no clear D. V was shortened by 2 bases and J by 6 bases, with 8 bases between the two germline ends. There are 13 residues in the CDR3. The germline V gene has CDR1 LGHNT and CDR2 FRNRAP. CDR3 sequence (DNA): TGTGCTAGTGGTTTGCCTACCCGAAACATTCAGTACTTC. This sequence encodes CASGLPTRNIQYF.

This chain uses TRBV2 with TRBJ2-5; 14 bases agree with TRBD2. V was clipped by 6 bases and J by 4 bases; unmatched bases: 7. Looked up from germline, CDR1 is SNHLY and CDR2 is FYNNEI. This CDR3 has 16 amino acids. The CDR3: CASRGTSGGHTETQYF. CDR3 nucleotide sequence: TGTGCCAGCAGAGGGACTAGCGGGGGACACACAGAGACCCAGTACTTC.

This chain joins TRBV6-6 and TRBJ2-3; 9 bases align to TRBD2. V shed 4 bases, J shed 1 base, and the junction held 0 bases outside the gene matches. The CDR3 length is 14 residues. Germline-derived CDR1 and CDR2 are MNHNY and SVGAGI (reference sequence). This chain's CDR3 is CASSLAGGTDTQYF. The CDR3 bases are TGTGCCAGCAGTTTAGCGGGGGGCACAGATACGCAGTATTTT.

CDR3 DNA sequence: TGTGCCAGCAGCTTAATCGGCGGGGGGAACACTGAAGCTTTCTTT. As protein: CASSLIGGGNTEAFF. The chain is built from TRBV7-2 and TRBJ1-1; TRBD1 is a possible D gene (5 bases). This CDR3 is built from 15 residues. CDR1 is SGHTA and CDR2 is FQGNSA in the germline V gene. V gave up 2 bases and J gave up 1 base, with 11 bases separating them.

The rearrangement links TRBV29-1 to TRBJ2-1, with D hard to call. The V gene lost 7 bases and the J gene lost 5 bases, with 6 bases spanning the gap. CDR1 is SQVTM and CDR2 is ANQGSEA in the germline V gene. The CDR3 has 10 residues. The CDR3 DNA sequence: TGCAGCGCCCTAGACAATGAGCAGTTCTTC. It translates to CSALDNEQFF.